Shown below are 26 T cell receptor beta chains from a single sample sequenced in a study of technical replicates of blood from several donors. Sequenced by immunoSEQ multiplex PCR; TCRdb stores in-frame clones only, minus some. The sample lists tens of thousands of clones; approximately 95% were seen once. Sequencing used T cells isolated from PBMCs. Source of these receptors: a human donor in good health.

V usage is TRBV5-1 and J usage is TRBJ1-5, with D perhaps TRBD1 (6 bases). Trimming took off 2 bases at V and 6 bases at J, with 12 bases between the two ends. This CDR3 is built from 14 residues. Germline CDR1 reads SGHRS; CDR2 reads YFSETQ. This chain's CDR3 is CASSFSGEGQPQHF. CDR3 coding DNA: TGCGCCAGCAGCTTCTCAGGGGAGGGTCAGCCCCAGCATTTT.

This rearrangement joins TRBV30 to TRBJ1-6; D unresolved. The CDR3 extends over 13 amino acids. The V and J ends lost 4 bases and 6 bases respectively, with 10 bases between them. Germline V gives CDR1 GTSNPN, CDR2 SVGIG (reference sequence). The CDR3 sequence is CAWNIQINSPLHF. The DNA of the CDR3 is TGTGCCTGGAATATACAGATTAATTCACCCCTCCACTTT.

This clone appeared once. V is TRBV4-2 and J is TRBJ1-1; D not certain. Trimming removed 2 bases from V and 4 bases from J, with 8 bases in between. The germline gives CDR1 LGHNA, CDR2 YNFKEQ. This CDR3 is 13 amino acids long. CDR3 loop: CASSQTLGTEAFF. CDR3 bases: TGTGCCAGCAGCCAAACCCTAGGCACTGAAGCTTTCTTT.

The V and J genes are TRBV27 and TRBJ2-5; no firm D call. Germline loops: CDR1 MNHEY, CDR2 SMNVEV (reference sequence). V lost 0 bases and J 2 bases, leaving 7 bases between the germline ends. The CDR3 extends over 14 amino acids. The CDR3, as DNA: TGTGCCAGCAGTTTATCGCGGTTACAAGAGACCCAGTACTTC. Its translation: CASSLSRLQETQYF.

CDR3 bases: TGTGCCAGTAGAGACAGGGGGCGCGACGAGCAGTACTTC. Its protein is CASRDRGRDEQYF. The rearrangement uses TRBV19 and TRBJ2-7, with TRBD1 identical over 10 bases. The CDR3 is 13 amino acids. V trimming: 6 bases; J trimming: 5 bases; junction bases outside the gene matches: 4. Germline CDR1 reads LNHDA; CDR2 reads SQIVND (reference sequence).

The CDR3 DNA follows: TGCGCCAGCAGCTTGCCCGTCGGGAGGGGGGAGCAGTACTTC. Residues: CASSLPVGRGEQYF. This rearrangement joins TRBV5-1 to TRBJ2-7, with 8 positions matching TRBD2. This CDR3 is built from 14 residues. V trimming: 1 base; J trimming: 7 bases; junction bases outside the gene matches: 7. Germline-derived CDR1 and CDR2 are SGHRS and YFSETQ.

The V and J genes are TRBV25-1 and TRBJ2-1; D remains unclear. The CDR3 consists of 11 residues. CDR1 and CDR2 (germline): MGHDK, SYGVNS. The V end lost 4 bases, the J end lost 8 bases, and 6 bases lay between the germline ends. As DNA, the CDR3 is TGTGCCAGCAGTGGGAGCCATGAGCAGTTCTTC. This encodes CASSGSHEQFF.

This chain links TRBV14 with TRBJ1-1; TRBD1 aligns across 8 bases. After removal of 0 bases from V and 5 bases from J, the junction contained 5 bases not matched to a gene. The CDR3 has 15 residues. Germline CDR1 is SGHDN and CDR2 is FVKESK. CDR3 in amino acids: CASSQDGQGGTEAFF. The CDR3 DNA reads TGTGCCAGCAGCCAAGATGGACAGGGAGGGACTGAAGCTTTCTTT.

The rearrangement links TRBV13 to TRBJ1-6; TRBD1 matches at 9 bases. Germline trimming cut 4 bases from V and 10 bases from J; bases unmatched to any gene: 5. This CDR3 contains 14 residues. CDR1 is PRHDT and CDR2 is FYEKMQ in the germline V gene (reference sequence). CDR3 sequence reads: CASSSRTGVSPLHF. CDR3 nucleotides: TGTGCCAGCAGCTCTCGGACAGGGGTGTCACCCCTCCACTTT.

The CDR3 DNA reads as TGTGCCAGCAGCTTCGGGACAGGCGATGGAAACACCATATATTTT. Translation: CASSFGTGDGNTIYF. The rearrangement links TRBV7-9 to TRBJ1-3; 8 bases agree with TRBD1. The V and J ends lost 3 bases and 3 bases, in that order; junction bases with no gene match: 4. Germline V gene lookup returns CDR1 SEHNR and CDR2 FQNEAQ (reference sequence). This CDR3 has 15 residues.

This chain links TRBV7-2 with TRBJ2-1, with D maybe TRBD2 (5 bases). This CDR3 is 13 amino acids long. V was pared by 5 bases and J by 10 bases, with 15 bases between. Germline V gene sequence: CDR1 SGHTA, CDR2 FQGNSA. The CDR3 coding sequence is TGTGCCAGCAGCCCCGGGATAGGCGTAGAGCAGTTCTTC. Its translation is CASSPGIGVEQFF.

V gene TRBV11-2 combines with J gene TRBJ1-1; weak D call: TRBD1 (5 bases). The V and J ends lost 7 bases and 3 bases respectively, with 18 bases between them. CDR1 and CDR2 (germline): SGHAT, FQNNGV. CDR3 size: 15 residues. CDR3 sequence: CASKLGGFSDTEAFF. In DNA form, the CDR3 reads TGTGCCAGCAAACTTGGGGGGTTTAGTGACACTGAAGCTTTCTTT.

The chain links TRBV2 to TRBJ1-1; D is perhaps TRBD1 (5 bases). The CDR3 spans 11 residues. Deletions cut 7 bases from V and 7 bases from J, with 10 bases between. Germline V gives CDR1 SNHLY, CDR2 FYNNEI. CDR3 region: CASTEDSEAFF. Here the CDR3 DNA reads TGTGCCAGCACGGAAGACAGTGAAGCTTTCTTT.

V usage is TRBV5-1 and J usage is TRBJ2-7; possibly TRBD1 for D (6 bases). The CDR3 length is 14 residues. Trimming took 0 bases from V and 3 from J, leaving 10 bases between them. Germline V lookup: CDR1 SGHRS, CDR2 YFSETQ. In DNA form, the CDR3 reads TGCGCCAGCAGCTTGGTCACAGGGTACTACGAGCAGTACTTC. Its translation: CASSLVTGYYEQYF.

V gene TRBV19 combines with J gene TRBJ1-2, with 9 bases identical to TRBD1. This CDR3 contains 18 residues. V lost 4 bases, J lost 2 bases, and 14 bases stayed unmatched. CDR1 LNHDA and CDR2 SQIVND come from the germline V gene (reference sequence). The CDR3 coding sequence is TGTGCCAGTAGTACGCCGACCGGGACAGGGTTTATCAACTATGGCTACACCTTC. It yields the protein CASSTPTGTGFINYGYTF.

The V gene is TRBV14, the J gene TRBJ2-7, with D tentatively TRBD1 (6 bases). CDR3 size: 14 residues. Trimming pared 4 bases from V and 5 bases from J, leaving 15 bases between. CDR1 and CDR2 (germline): SGHDN, FVKESK. The CDR3 loop is CASSPIWGPNEQYF. The CDR3 nucleotides read TGTGCCAGCAGCCCAATCTGGGGGCCAAACGAGCAGTACTTC.

The V call is TRBV7-2, the J call TRBJ1-1; D remains unclear. The germline V gene has CDR1 SGHTA and CDR2 FQGNSA. Trimming took 7 bases from V and 1 from J, leaving 16 bases between them. The CDR3 extends over 15 amino acids. For the CDR3, the DNA is TGTGCCAGCAACTTGGTTGGGCACACGAACACTGAAGCTTTCTTT. It translates to CASNLVGHTNTEAFF.

This chain links TRBV18 with TRBJ2-7, with 7 bases matching TRBD2. The CDR3 is 15 amino acids. V lost 1 base and J lost 5; bases outside the gene matches: 8. Germline loops: CDR1 KGHSH, CDR2 LQKENI. The CDR3 loop reads CASSPRPGGRNEQYF. The CDR3 nucleotides read TGTGCCAGCTCACCACGTCCGGGGGGAAGGAACGAGCAGTACTTC.

Here the CDR3 DNA reads TGTGCCTGGAGTCCACCCGGGACAGGTCATCAGCCCCAGCATTTT. Encoded protein: CAWSPPGTGHQPQHF. The genes are TRBV30 and TRBJ1-5, with 8 bases aligning to TRBD1. The CDR3 spans 15 residues. V gave up 2 bases and J gave up 5 bases; unmatched junction bases: 8. Germline loops: CDR1 GTSNPN, CDR2 SVGIG (reference sequence).

V gene TRBV10-3 combines with J gene TRBJ2-2, with 9 positions matching TRBD2. Germline CDR1 reads ENHRY; CDR2 reads SYGVKD. The CDR3 sequence is 18 residues long. V shed 3 bases, J shed 2 bases, and the junction held 10 bases outside the gene matches. In nucleotides, the CDR3 is TGTGCCATCAGTGATGGGGGGGCTAGCGGGGCAAACACCGGGGAGCTGTTTTTT. It translates to CAISDGGASGANTGELFF.

The chain uses TRBV30 and TRBJ1-2; TRBD1 aligns across 7 bases. Germline V gene data show CDR1 as GTSNPN and CDR2 as SVGIG (reference sequence). The junction had 14 bases not matched to a gene; V was cut back by 2 bases and J by 8 bases. CDR3 length equals 15 residues. CDR3 protein: CAWSIWGQLLLGYTF. Written as DNA, the CDR3 is TGTGCCTGGAGTATTTGGGGACAGCTCCTCCTAGGCTACACCTTC.

In nucleotides, the CDR3 is TGTGCCAGCGGTCCCGGACTAGCGGGGGGCGAGCAGTTCTTC. Translation gives CASGPGLAGGEQFF. This sequence joins TRBV2 and TRBJ2-1; 14 positions agree with TRBD2. This CDR3 comprises 14 residues. Germline CDR1 reads SNHLY; CDR2 reads FYNNEI. After removal of 8 bases from V and 10 bases from J, the junction contained 7 bases not matched to a gene.

The chain is built from TRBV28 and TRBJ2-7, with a tentative D call TRBD2 (7 bases). The CDR3 is 15 amino acids. V gave up 5 bases and J gave up 4 bases, with 18 bases separating them. Germline CDR1 and CDR2: MDHEN and SYDVKM. In nucleotides, the CDR3 is TGTGCCAGCAGTCCCTCGGGGGGCTGGACGTACGAGCAGTACTTC. Translating it yields CASSPSGGWTYEQYF.

The sample holds one count of this clone. The CDR3 here is CASSLSRTGDYGYTF. The DNA for the CDR3 is TGTGCCAGCAGCTTATCTCGGACAGGGGACTATGGCTACACCTTC. The chain has TRBV7-6 and TRBJ1-2, with 9 bases matching TRBD1. The trim removed 2 bases at V and 3 bases at J, leaving 4 bases unmatched. The germline V gene has CDR1 SGHVS and CDR2 FNYEAQ. This CDR3 is built from 15 residues.

V usage is TRBV13 and J usage is TRBJ1-1; TRBD1 matches 8 bases. Trimming at V came to 5 bases and at J to 8 bases, leaving 13 bases not matched to a gene. CDR1 is PRHDT, CDR2 FYEKMQ, per germline (reference sequence). The CDR3 has 15 residues. CDR3 coding DNA: TGTGCCAGCAGCCGTTTGGACAGGGCCCCAAGGGAAGCTTTCTTT. Translation: CASSRLDRAPREAFF.

The chain carries TRBV10-3 and TRBJ1-1; D is undetermined. This CDR3 contains 13 residues. Per the germline V gene, CDR1 is ENHRY and CDR2 is SYGVKD. V shed 0 bases and J shed 7 bases, with 9 bases lying between them. This chain's CDR3 is CAISESFRIEAFF. CDR3 DNA: TGTGCCATCAGTGAGTCCTTTAGAATTGAAGCTTTCTTT.